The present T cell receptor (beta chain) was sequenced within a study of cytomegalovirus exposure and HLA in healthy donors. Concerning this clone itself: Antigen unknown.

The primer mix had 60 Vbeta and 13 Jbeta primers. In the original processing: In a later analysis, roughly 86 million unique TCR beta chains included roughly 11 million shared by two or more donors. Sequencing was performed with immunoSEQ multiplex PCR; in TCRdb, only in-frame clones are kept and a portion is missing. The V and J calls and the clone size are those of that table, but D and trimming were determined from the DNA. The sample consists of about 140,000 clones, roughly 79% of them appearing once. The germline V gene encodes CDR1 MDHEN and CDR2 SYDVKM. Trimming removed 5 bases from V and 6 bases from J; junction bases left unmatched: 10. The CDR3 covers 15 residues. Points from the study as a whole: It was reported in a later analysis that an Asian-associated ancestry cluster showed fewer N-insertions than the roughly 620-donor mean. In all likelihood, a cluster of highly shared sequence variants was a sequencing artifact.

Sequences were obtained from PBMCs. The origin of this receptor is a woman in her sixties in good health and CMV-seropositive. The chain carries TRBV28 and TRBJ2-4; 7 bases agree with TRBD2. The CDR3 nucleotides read TGTGCCAGCAGTCCGGGAGGTTGGGTGGGAAACATTCAGTACTTC. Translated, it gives CASSPGGWVGNIQYF. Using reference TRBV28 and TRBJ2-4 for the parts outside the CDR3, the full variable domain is DVKVTQSSRYLVKRTGEKVFLECVQDMDHENMFWYRQDPGLGLRLIYFSYDVKMKEKGDIPEGYSVSREKKERFSLILESASTNQTSMYLCASSPGGWVGNIQYFGAGTRLSVL.